Reported below is one T cell receptor (beta chain). The V gene's germline CDR1 is SNHLY and CDR2 FYNNEI. The CDR3 extends over 13 amino acids. Trimming removed 6 bases from V and 6 bases from J; junction bases left unmatched: 1. Using immunoSEQ multiplex PCR, the repertoire was profiled, and TCRdb retains in-frame clones only, with some absent. The table has roughly 150,000 clones, approximately 80% seen once. The sample is drawn from a study of blood T cell repertoires in COVID-19. The wider study: Both acute and convalescent COVID-19 samples were obtained from the United States, Italy and Spain.

Input material: PBMCs or T cells enriched from blood (not recorded which). The chain carries TRBV2 and TRBJ2-1, with 11 bases lining up with TRBD2. This TCR derives from a woman aged 18-30 years who had been exposed to COVID-19. The CDR3 nucleotides read TGTGCCAGCAGACTAGCGGGAGTCAATGAGCAGTTCTTC. Its translation: CASRLAGVNEQFF. Based on the CDR3 plus reference TRBV2 and TRBJ2-1, the full variable domain is EPEVTQTPSHQVTQMGQEVILRCVPISNHLYFYWYRQILGQKVEFLVSFYNNEISEKSEIFDDQFSVERPDGSNFTLKIRSTKLEDSAMYFCASRLAGVNEQFFGPGTRLTVL.